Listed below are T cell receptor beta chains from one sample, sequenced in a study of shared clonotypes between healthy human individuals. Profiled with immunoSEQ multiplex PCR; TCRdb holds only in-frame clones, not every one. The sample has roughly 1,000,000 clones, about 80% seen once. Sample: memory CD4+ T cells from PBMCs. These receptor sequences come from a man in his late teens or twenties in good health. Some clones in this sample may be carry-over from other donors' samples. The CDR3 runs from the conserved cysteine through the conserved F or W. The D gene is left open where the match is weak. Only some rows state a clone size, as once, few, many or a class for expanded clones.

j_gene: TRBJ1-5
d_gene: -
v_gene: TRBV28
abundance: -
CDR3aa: CASSSPLPGGNQPQHF
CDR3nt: TGTGCCAGCAGTTCGCCACTGCCTGGGGGTAATCAGCCCCAGCATTTT

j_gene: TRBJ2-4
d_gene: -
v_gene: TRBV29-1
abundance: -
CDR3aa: CSVGAAENIQYF
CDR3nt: TGCAGCGTAGGGGCAGCTGAAAACATTCAGTACTTC

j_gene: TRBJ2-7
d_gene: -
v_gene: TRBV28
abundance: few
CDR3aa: CASSLWSTGAYEQYF
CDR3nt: TGTGCCAGCAGTTTATGGTCGACAGGCGCCTACGAGCAGTACTTC

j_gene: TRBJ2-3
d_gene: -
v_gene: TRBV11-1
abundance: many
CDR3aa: CASSFGPTQYF
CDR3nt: TGTGCCAGCAGCTTCGGACCTACGCAGTATTTT

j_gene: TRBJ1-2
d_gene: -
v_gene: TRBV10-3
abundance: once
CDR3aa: CAISGGGGYTF
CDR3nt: TGTGCCATCAGTGGAGGGGGAGGCTACACCTTC

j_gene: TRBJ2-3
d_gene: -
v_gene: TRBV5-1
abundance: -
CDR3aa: CASSYTPPRRMTDTQYF
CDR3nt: TGCGCCAGCAGCTACACCCCACCTAGAAGGATGACAGATACGCAGTATTTT

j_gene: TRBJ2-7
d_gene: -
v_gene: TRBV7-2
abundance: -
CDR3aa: CASSLGPGGNYEQYF
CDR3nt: TGTGCCAGCAGCTTGGGACCAGGCGGGAACTACGAGCAGTACTTC

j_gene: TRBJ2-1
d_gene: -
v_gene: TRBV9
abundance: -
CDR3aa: CASSVVGGSYNGQFF
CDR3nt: TGTGCCAGCAGCGTAGTGGGAGGCTCCTACAATGGGCAGTTCTTC

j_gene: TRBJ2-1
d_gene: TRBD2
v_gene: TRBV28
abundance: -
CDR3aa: CASSSLAGPSYNEQFF
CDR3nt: TGTGCCAGCAGCTCACTAGCGGGTCCTTCCTACAATGAGCAGTTCTTC

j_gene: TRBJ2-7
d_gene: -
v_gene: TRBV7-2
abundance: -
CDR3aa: CASSLGGNSYEQYF
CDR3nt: TGTGCCAGCAGCTTAGGCGGGAACTCCTACGAGCAGTACTTC